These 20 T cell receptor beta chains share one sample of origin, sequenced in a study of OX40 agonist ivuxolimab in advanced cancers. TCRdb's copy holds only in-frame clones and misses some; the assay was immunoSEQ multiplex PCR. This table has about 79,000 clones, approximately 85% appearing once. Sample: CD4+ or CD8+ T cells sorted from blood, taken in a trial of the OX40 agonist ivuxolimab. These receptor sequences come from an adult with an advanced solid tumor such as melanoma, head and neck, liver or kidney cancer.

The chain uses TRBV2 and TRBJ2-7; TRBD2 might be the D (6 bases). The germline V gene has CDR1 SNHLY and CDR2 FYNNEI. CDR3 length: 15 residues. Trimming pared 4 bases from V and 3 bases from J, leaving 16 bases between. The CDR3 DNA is TGTGCCAGCAGTGGAGAAATAGGGAGGAGCTACGAGCAGTACTTC. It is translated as CASSGEIGRSYEQYF.

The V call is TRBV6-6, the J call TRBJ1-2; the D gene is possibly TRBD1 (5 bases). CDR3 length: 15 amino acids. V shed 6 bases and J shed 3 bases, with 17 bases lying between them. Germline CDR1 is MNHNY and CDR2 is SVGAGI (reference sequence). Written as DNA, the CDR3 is TGTGCCAGCAGAATGTCGCCAGGGTCTTACTATGGCTACACCTTC. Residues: CASRMSPGSYYGYTF.

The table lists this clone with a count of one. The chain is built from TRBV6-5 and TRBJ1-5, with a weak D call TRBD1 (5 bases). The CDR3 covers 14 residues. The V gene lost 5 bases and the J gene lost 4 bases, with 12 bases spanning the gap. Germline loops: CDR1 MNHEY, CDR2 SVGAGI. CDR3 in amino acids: CASSRGFPNQPQHF. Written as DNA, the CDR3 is TGTGCCAGCAGTAGGGGATTTCCGAATCAGCCCCAGCATTTT.

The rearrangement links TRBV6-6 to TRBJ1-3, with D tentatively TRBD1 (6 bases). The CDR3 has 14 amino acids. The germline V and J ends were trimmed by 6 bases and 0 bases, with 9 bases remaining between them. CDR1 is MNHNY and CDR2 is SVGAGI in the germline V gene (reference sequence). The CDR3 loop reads CASRWTVSGNTIYF. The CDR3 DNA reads TGTGCCAGCAGGTGGACAGTCTCTGGAAACACCATATATTTT.

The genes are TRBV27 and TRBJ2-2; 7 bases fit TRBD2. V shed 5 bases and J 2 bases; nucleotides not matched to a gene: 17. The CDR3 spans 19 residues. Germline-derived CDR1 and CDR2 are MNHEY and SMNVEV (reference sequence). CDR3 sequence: CASSRTTSESIANTGELFF. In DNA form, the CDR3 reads TGTGCCAGCAGTCGCACCACTAGCGAATCAATCGCAAACACCGGGGAGCTGTTTTTT.

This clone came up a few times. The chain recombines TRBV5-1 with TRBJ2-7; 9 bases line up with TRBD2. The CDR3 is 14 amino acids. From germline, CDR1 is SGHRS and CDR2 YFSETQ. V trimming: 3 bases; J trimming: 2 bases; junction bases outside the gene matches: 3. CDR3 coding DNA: TGCGCCAGCAGCTATGCGGGGGGGCCCTACGAGCAGTACTTC. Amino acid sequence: CASSYAGGPYEQYF. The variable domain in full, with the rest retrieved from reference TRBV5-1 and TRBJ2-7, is KAGVTQTPRYLIKTRGQQVTLSCSPISGHRSVSWYQQTPGQGLQFLFEYFSETQRNKGNFPGRFSGRQFSNSRSEMNVSTLELGDSALYLCASSYAGGPYEQYFGPGTRLTVT.

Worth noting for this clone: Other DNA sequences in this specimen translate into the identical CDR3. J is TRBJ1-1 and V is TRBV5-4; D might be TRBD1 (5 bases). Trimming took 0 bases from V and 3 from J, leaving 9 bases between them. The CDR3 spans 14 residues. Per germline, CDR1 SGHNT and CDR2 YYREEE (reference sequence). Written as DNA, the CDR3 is TGTGCCAGCAGCTTGGGGGGCGAGGACACTGAAGCTTTCTTT. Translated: CASSLGGEDTEAFF. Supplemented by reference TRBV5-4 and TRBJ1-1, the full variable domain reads ETGVTQSPTHLIKTRGQQVTLRCSSQSGHNTVSWYQQALGQGPQFIFQYYREEENGRGNFPPRFSGLQFPNYSSELNVNALELDDSALYLCASSLGGEDTEAFFGQGTRLTVV.

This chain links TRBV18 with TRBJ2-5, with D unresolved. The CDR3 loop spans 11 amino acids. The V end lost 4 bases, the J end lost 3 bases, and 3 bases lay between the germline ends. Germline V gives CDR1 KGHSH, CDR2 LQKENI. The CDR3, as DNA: TGTGCCAGCTCACAGGAAGAGACCCAGTACTTC. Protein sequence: CASSQEETQYF.

The CDR3 bases are TGCGCCAGCAGCGGCGACAACTTCGACGAGCAGTACTTC. Protein: CASSGDNFDEQYF. This chain uses TRBV5-1 with TRBJ2-7, with unresolved D. Looked up from germline, CDR1 is SGHRS and CDR2 is YFSETQ. Trimming took off 4 bases at V and 5 bases at J, with 13 bases between the two ends. The CDR3 consists of 13 residues.

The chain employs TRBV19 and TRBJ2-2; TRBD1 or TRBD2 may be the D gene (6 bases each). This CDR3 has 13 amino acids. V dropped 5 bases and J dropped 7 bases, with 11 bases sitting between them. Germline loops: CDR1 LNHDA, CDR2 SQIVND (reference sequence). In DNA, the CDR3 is TGTGCCAGTAGTCCCGGGGGCCTCGGGGAGCTGTTTTTT. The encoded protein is CASSPGGLGELFF.

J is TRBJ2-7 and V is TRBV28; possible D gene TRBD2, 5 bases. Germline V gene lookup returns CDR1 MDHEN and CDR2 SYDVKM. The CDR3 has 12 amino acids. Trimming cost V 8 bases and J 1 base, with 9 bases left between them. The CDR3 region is CASGESSYEQYF. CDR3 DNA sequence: TGTGCCAGCGGGGAGTCATCCTACGAGCAGTACTTC. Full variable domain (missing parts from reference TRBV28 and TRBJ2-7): DVKVTQSSRYLVKRTGEKVFLECVQDMDHENMFWYRQDPGLGLRLIYFSYDVKMKEKGDIPEGYSVSREKKERFSLILESASTNQTSMYLCASGESSYEQYFGPGTRLTVT.

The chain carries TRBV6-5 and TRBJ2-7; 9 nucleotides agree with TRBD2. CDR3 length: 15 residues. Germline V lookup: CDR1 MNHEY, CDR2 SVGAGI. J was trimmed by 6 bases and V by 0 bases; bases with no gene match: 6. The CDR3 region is CASSYSSGSSAEQYF. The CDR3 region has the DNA TGTGCCAGCAGTTACTCTAGCGGGAGTTCTGCCGAGCAGTACTTC.

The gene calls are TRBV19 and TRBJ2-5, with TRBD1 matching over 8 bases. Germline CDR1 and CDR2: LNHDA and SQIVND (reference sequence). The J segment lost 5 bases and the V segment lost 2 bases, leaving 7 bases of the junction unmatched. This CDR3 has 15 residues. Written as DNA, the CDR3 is TGTGCCAGTAGTATAAGGCAGGGGGCGAGGGAGACCCAGTACTTC. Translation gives CASSIRQGARETQYF.

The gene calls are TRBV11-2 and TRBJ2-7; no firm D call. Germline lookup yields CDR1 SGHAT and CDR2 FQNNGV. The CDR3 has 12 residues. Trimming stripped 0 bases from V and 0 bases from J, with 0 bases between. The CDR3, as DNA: TGTGCCAGCAGCTTAGACTCCTACGAGCAGTACTTC. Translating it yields CASSLDSYEQYF.

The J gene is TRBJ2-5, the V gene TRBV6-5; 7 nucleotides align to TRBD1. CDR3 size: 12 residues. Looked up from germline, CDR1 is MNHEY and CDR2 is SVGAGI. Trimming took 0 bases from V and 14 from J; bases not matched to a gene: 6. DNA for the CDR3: TGTGCCAGCAGTTACTCTTCCGGGACAGAATACTTC. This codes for CASSYSSGTEYF.

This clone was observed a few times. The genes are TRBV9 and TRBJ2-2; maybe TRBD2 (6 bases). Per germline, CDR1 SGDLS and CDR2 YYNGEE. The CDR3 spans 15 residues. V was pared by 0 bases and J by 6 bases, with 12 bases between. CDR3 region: CASSVDGSLAGELFF. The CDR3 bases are TGTGCCAGCAGCGTAGACGGGAGCCTCGCCGGGGAGCTGTTTTTT.

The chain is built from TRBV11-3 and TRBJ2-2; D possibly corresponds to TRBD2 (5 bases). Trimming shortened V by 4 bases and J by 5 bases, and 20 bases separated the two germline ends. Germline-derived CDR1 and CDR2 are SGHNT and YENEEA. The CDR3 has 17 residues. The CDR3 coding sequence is TGTGCCAGCAGCTCGGATTTTTCCGGGGAGCGGACCGGGGAGCTGTTTTTT. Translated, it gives CASSSDFSGERTGELFF.

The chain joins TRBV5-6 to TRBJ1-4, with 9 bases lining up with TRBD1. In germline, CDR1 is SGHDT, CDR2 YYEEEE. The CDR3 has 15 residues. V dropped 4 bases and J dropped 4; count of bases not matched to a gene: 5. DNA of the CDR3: TGTGCCAGCAGCCAAACGGGACAGGGTAATGAAAAACTGTTTTTT. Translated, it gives CASSQTGQGNEKLFF.

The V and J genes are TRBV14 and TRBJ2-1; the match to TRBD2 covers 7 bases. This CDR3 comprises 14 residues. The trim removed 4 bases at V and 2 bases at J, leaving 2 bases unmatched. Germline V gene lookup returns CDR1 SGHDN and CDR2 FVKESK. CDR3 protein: CASSPSGTYNEQFF. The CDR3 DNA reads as TGTGCCAGCAGCCCCAGCGGGACCTACAATGAGCAGTTCTTC. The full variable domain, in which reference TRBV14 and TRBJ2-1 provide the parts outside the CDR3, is EAGVTQFPSHSVIEKGQTVTLRCDPISGHDNLYWYRRVMGKEIKFLLHFVKESKQDESGMPNNRFLAERTGGTYSTLKVQPAELEDSGVYFCASSPSGTYNEQFFGPGTRLTVL.

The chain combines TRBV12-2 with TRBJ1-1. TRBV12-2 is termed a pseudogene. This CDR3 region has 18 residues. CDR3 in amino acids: CASRLGRAGGPLWTEAFF. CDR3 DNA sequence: TGTGCAAGTCGCTTAGGGAGGGCGGGGGGACCCTTATGGACTGAAGCTTTCTTT.